Presented here are 6 T cell receptor beta chains from one specimen sequenced in a study of Graves' ophthalmopathy and Graves' hyperthyroidism. The authors amplified TCR beta CDR3 regions, and they did so from RNA transcripts for repertoire sequencing. Second-round multiplex PCR came after a first-round RT-PCR that employed HTBI primers. TCRdb redid the calling of the multiplex PCR reads with MiXCR, one entry per CDR3 protein. The sample includes roughly 480,000 distinct CDR3 sequences, around 15% seen only once; the top ten take approximately 9.8%. Sequenced: blood. These receptors were obtained from a woman aged 25 to 39 with Graves' ophthalmopathy.

This clonotype occurred a few times. The chain links TRBV6-5 to TRBJ2-4; D assignment may be TRBD1 or TRBD2 (6 bases each). With 2 bases removed from V and 8 bases from J, the gap between germline ends came to 7 bases. The germline V gene encodes CDR1 MNHEY and CDR2 SVGAGI. The CDR3 is 12 amino acids. CDR3 nucleotide sequence: TGTGCCAGCAGTTACAGGGGGGACATTCAGTACTTC. This sequence encodes CASSYRGDIQYF.

This clonotype occurred many times. This chain links TRBV20-1 with TRBJ2-5; 10 bases are a match to TRBD2. V dropped 2 bases and J dropped 3; count of bases not matched to a gene: 9. CDR1 is DFQATT and CDR2 is SNEGSKA in the germline V gene (reference sequence). The CDR3 has 16 amino acids. The CDR3 coding sequence is TGCAGTGCTAGACTAGCGGGGGCCGCCTTCAAAGAGACCCAGTACTTC. This translates into CSARLAGAAFKETQYF.

The chain is built from TRBV11-2 and TRBJ2-5; 11 bases are shared with TRBD2. This CDR3 has 16 amino acids. With 6 bases clipped from V and 5 bases from J, the junction kept 11 bases outside the gene matches. The germline V gene has CDR1 SGHAT and CDR2 FQNNGV. The CDR3 loop reads CASRALAGGPEETQYF. The CDR3 bases are TGTGCCAGCAGAGCCTTAGCGGGAGGGCCGGAGGAGACCCAGTACTTC.

This clonotype came up once. The gene calls are TRBV11-2 and TRBJ2-5; TRBD2 aligns across 9 bases. V lost 3 bases to trimming and J lost 5 bases; unmatched junction nucleotides: 10. The CDR3 consists of 16 residues. CDR1 and CDR2 (germline): SGHAT, FQNNGV. Here the CDR3 DNA reads TGTGCCAGCAGCTTCGGGCCGCGGGGGGGGTTGGAGACCCAGTACTTC. Its translation is CASSFGPRGGLETQYF. Full variable domain (outside the CDR3, taken from reference TRBV11-2 and TRBJ2-5): EAGVAQSPRYKIIEKRQSVAFWCNPISGHATLYWYQQILGQGPKLLIQFQNNGVVDDSQLPKDRFSAERLKGVDSTLKIQPAKLEDSAVYLCASSFGPRGGLETQYFGPGTRLLVL.

In this sample, this clonotype turned up many times. The chain joins TRBV6-2 or TRBV6-3 to TRBJ2-2, with D unresolved. Looked up from germline, CDR1 is MNHEY and CDR2 is SVGEGT. Deletions cut 8 bases from V and 3 bases from J, with 4 bases between. This CDR3 has 11 residues. The CDR3 region has the DNA TGTGCCAGCCGCGACACCGGGGAGCTGTTTTTT. This encodes CASRDTGELFF.

This clonotype was seen repeatedly, ten times or more. The rearrangement uses TRBV6-5 and TRBJ2-7; perhaps TRBD2 as D (7 bases). The CDR3 totals 12 residues. Trimming shortened V by 4 bases and J by 6 bases, and 10 bases separated the two germline ends. In germline, CDR1 is MNHEY, CDR2 SVGAGI. CDR3 DNA sequence: TGTGCCAGCAGTTTCGGGGGGCCCGAGCAGTACTTC. Its protein is CASSFGGPEQYF.